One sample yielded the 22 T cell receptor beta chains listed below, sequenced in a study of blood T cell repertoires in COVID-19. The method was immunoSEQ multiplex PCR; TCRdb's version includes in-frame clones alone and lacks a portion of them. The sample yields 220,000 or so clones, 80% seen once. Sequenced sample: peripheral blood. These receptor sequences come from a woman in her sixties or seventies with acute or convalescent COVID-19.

The CDR3 protein is CASSLLQGAGANVLTF. CDR3 bases: TGCGCCAGCAGCTTGTTACAGGGGGCCGGGGCCAACGTCCTGACTTTC. The chain combines TRBV5-1 with TRBJ2-6; 9 bases align to TRBD1. V shed 1 base and J 4 bases; nucleotides not matched to a gene: 3. Per the germline V gene, CDR1 is SGHRS and CDR2 is YFSETQ. CDR3 length: 16 amino acids.

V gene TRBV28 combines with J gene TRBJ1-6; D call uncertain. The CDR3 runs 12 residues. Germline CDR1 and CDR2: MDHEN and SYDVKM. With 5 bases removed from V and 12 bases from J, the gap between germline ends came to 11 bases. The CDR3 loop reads CASSERILPLHF. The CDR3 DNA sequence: TGTGCCAGCAGTGAGCGCATTTTACCCCTCCACTTT.

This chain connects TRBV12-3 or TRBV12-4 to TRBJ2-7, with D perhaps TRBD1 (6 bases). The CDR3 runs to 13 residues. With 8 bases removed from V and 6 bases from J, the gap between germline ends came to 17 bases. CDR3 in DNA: TGTGCCAGCGGACCCCTGGACAGTGGCGAGCAGTACTTC. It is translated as CASGPLDSGEQYF.

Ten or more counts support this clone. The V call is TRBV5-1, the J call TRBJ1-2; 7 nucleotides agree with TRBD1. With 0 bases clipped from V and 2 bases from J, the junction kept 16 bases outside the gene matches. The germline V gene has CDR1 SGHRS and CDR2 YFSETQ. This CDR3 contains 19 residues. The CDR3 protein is CASSLDDNRGTAPNYGYTF. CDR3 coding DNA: TGCGCCAGCAGCTTGGATGATAACAGGGGCACTGCCCCCAACTATGGCTACACCTTC. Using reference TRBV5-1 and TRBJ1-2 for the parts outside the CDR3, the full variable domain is KAGVTQTPRYLIKTRGQQVTLSCSPISGHRSVSWYQQTPGQGLQFLFEYFSETQRNKGNFPGRFSGRQFSNSRSEMNVSTLELGDSALYLCASSLDDNRGTAPNYGYTFGSGTRLTVV.

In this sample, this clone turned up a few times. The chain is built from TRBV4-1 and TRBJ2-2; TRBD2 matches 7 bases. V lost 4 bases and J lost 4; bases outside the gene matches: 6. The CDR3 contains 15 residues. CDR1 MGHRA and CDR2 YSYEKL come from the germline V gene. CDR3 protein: CASSLGGSLTGELFF. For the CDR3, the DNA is TGCGCCAGCAGCCTAGGCGGGAGCCTCACCGGGGAGCTGTTTTTT.

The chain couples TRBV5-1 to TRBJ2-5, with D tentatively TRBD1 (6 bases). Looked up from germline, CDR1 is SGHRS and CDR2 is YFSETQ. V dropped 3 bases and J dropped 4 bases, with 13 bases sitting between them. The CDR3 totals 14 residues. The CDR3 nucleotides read TGCGCCAGCAGCTGGCCAGGGGTGGTAGAGACCCAGTACTTC. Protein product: CASSWPGVVETQYF.

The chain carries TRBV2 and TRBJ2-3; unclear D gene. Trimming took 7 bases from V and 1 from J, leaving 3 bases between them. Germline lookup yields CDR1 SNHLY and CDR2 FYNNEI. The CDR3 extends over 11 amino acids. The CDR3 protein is CASIGTDTQYF. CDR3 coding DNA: TGTGCCAGCATCGGCACAGATACGCAGTATTTT. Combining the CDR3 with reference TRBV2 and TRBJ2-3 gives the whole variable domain EPEVTQTPSHQVTQMGQEVILRCVPISNHLYFYWYRQILGQKVEFLVSFYNNEISEKSEIFDDQFSVERPDGSNFTLKIRSTKLEDSAMYFCASIGTDTQYFGPGTRLTVL.

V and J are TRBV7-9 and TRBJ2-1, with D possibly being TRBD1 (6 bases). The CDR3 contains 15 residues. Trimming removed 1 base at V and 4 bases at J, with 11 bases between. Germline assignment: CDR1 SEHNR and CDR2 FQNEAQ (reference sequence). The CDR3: CASSLGLTGYNEQFF. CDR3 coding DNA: TGTGCCAGCAGCTTAGGCCTGACAGGTTACAATGAGCAGTTCTTC.

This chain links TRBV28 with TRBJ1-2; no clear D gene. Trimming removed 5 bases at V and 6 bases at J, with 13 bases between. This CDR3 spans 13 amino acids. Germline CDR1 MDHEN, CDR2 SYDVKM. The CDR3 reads CASSPPGVNGYTF. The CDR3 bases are TGTGCCAGCAGTCCCCCCGGGGTTAATGGCTACACCTTC.

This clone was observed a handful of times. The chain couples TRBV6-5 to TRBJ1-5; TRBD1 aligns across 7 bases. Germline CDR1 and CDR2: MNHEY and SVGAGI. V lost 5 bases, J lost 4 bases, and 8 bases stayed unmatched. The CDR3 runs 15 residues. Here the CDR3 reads CASSTRTGLNQPQHF. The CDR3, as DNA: TGTGCCAGCAGTACCCGGACAGGCCTAAATCAGCCCCAGCATTTT.

The CDR3 DNA follows: TGTGCCAGCCGGGACTCCGTGGGTGAGCAGTTCTTC. Its translation: CASRDSVGEQFF. The chain has TRBV2 and TRBJ2-1, with D possibly being TRBD2 (6 bases). CDR3 length: 12 amino acids. Germline CDR1 reads SNHLY; CDR2 reads FYNNEI. Trimming pared 8 bases from V and 9 bases from J, leaving 14 bases between.

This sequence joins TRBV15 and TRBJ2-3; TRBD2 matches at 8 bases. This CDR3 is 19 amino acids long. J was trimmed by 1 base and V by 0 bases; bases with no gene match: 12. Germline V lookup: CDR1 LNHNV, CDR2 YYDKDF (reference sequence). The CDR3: CATSRDLWLAGLGTDTQYF. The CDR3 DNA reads TGTGCCACCAGCAGAGATTTGTGGCTAGCGGGTTTAGGCACAGATACGCAGTATTTT.

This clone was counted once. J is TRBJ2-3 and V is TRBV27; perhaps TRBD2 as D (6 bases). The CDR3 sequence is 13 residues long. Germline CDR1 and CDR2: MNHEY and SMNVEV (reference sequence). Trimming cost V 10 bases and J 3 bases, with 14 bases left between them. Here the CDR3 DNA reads TGTGCCACCATGGACCGGGGGACAGATACGCAGTATTTT. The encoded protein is CATMDRGTDTQYF.

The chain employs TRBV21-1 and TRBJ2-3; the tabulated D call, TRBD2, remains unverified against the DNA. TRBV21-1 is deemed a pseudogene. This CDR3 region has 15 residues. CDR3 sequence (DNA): TGTGCCAGCAGCAAAGGACTAGCGGGTATAGATACGCAGTATTTT. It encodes CASSKGLAGIDTQYF.

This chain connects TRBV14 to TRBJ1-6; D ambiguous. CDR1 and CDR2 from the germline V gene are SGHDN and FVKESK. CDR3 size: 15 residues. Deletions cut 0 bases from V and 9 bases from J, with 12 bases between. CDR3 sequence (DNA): TGTGCCAGCAGCCAAGAGTTCCGTCTCGGTTCACCCCTCCACTTT. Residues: CASSQEFRLGSPLHF.

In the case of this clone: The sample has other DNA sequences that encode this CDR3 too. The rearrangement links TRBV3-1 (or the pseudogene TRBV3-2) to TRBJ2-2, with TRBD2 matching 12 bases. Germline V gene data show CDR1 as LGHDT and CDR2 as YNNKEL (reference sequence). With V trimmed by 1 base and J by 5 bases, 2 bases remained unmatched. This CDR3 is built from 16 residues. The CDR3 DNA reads TGTGCCAGCAGCCAAGGACTAGCGGGAGTAACCGGGGAGCTGTTTTTT. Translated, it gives CASSQGLAGVTGELFF.

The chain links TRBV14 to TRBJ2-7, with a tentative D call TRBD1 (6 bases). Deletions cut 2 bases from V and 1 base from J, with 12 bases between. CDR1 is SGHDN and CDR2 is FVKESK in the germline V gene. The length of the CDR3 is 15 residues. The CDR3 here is CASSQQDRGSYEQYF. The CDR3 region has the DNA TGTGCCAGCAGCCAACAGGATAGGGGGTCCTACGAGCAGTACTTC.

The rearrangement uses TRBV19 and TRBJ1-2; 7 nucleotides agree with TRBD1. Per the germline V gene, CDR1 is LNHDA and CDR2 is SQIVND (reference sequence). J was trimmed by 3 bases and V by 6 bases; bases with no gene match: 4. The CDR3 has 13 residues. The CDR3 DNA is TGTGCCAGTAGCACCGGGACAGACTATGGCTACACCTTC. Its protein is CASSTGTDYGYTF.

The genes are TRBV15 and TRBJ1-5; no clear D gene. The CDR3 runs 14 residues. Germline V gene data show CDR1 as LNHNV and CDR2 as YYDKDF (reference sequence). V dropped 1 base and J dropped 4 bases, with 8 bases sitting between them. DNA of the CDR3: TGTGCCACCAGCAGAGGTCCGGGAAATCAGCCCCAGCATTTT. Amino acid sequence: CATSRGPGNQPQHF.

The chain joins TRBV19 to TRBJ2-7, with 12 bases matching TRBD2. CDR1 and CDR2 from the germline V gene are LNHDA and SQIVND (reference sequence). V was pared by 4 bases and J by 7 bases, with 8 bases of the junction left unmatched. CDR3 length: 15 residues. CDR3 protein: CASSTRTSGTLEQYF. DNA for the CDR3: TGTGCCAGTAGTACCCGGACTAGCGGGACCTTGGAGCAGTACTTC.

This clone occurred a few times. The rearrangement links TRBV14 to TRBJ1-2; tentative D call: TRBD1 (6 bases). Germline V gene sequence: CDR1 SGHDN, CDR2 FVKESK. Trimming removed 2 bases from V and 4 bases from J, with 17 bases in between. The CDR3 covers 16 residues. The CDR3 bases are TGTGCCAGCAGCCAACGCAGGGGATCGTCTATCTATGGCTACACCTTC. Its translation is CASSQRRGSSIYGYTF. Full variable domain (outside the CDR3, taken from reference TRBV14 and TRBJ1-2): EAGVTQFPSHSVIEKGQTVTLRCDPISGHDNLYWYRRVMGKEIKFLLHFVKESKQDESGMPNNRFLAERTGGTYSTLKVQPAELEDSGVYFCASSQRRGSSIYGYTFGSGTRLTVV.

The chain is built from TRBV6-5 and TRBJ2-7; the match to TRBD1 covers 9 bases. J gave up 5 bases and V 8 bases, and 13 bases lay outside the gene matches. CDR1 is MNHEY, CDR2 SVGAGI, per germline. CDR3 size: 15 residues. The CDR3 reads CASYLPGTGLDEQYF. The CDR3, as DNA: TGTGCCAGCTATCTCCCCGGGACAGGGTTAGACGAGCAGTACTTC.